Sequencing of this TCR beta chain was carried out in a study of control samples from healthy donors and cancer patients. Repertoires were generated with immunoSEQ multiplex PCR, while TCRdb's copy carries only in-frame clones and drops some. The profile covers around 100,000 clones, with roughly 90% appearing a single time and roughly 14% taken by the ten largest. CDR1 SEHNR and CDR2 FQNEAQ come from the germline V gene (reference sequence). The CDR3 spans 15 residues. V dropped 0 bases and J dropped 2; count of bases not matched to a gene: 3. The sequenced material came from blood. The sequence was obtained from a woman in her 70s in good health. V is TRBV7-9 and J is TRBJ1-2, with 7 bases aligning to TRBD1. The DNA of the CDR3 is TGTGCCAGCAGCTTAGCGGAGGGGGCCAACTATGGCTACACCTTC. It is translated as CASSLAEGANYGYTF.